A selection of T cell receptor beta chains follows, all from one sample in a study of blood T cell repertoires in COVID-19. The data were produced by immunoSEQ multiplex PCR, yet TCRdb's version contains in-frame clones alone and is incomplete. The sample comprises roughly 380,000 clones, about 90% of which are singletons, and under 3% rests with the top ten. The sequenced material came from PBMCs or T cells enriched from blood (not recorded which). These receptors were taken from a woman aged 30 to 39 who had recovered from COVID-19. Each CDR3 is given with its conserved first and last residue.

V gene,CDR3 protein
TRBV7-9,CASSLGQALYNEQFF
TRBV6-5,CASSYLDRDGYTF
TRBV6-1,CASSAGQGSTKNIQYF
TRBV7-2,CASSLMLAGGSAYEQYF
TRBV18,CASSPRTGEATEAFF
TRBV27,CASRRTAGGGYTF
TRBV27,CASSFSPSNQPQHF
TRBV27,CASSFLRAGTGELFF
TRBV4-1,CASSQDREIVEQFF
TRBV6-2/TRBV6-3,CASSYGQGREQYF
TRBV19,CASSFPLSGGGLSSYNEQFF
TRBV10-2,CASSDRDRGANEQYF
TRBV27,CASRPTGWTEAFF
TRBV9,CASSPMGGGYTDTQYF
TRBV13,CASSPGLAGESDTQYF
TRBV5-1,CASSLGTAYGQLFF
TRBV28,CASSLLTGAGQPQHF
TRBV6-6,CASKDRAPYEQYF
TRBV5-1,CASSSSGTSGNIQYF
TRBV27,CASRRASASSYEQYF
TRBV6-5,CASSYFNRGGYGYTF
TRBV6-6,CASSYLARGYEQYF
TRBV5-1,CASSLLTGGEAFF
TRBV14,CASSSWGDGYTF
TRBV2,CASSVLGEGEKLFF
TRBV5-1,CASSLGTSGSGDIQYF
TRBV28,CASRTPGQGGSPLHF
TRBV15,CATSREAGGYEQFF
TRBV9,CASSVGPGTSESTDTQYF
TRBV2,CASSPTYNSPLHF
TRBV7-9,CASSSTGGNQPQHF
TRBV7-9,CASSFLAGNSYNEQFF
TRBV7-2,CASSSPGTGDTEAFF
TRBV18,CASSPPARGSGTEAFF
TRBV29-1,CSSAGTATSGRQFF
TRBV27,CASSPWGSASYEQYF
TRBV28,CASNNGQGGNSNQPQHF
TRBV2,CASRIQGSNSPLHF
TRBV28,CASSPGQGGNQPQHF
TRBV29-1,CSVEESAGGPQHF
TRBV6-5,CASRPGQGAETQYF
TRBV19,CASSGLAESTDTQYF
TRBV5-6,CASTLMRDEQFF
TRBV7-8,CASSLVGPGGNTEAFF
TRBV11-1,CASSLPGAGANVLTF
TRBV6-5,CASSRDSYQPQHF
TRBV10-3,CAISEGTGVSPLHF
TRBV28,CASSFGLARSDTQYF
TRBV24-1,CATSDFAQTNTGELFF
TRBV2,CASMANGLSDGYTF
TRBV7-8,CASSLDRSYQPQHF
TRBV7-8,CASSPPRHPSGNTIYF
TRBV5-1,CASSLVVLAGEETQYF
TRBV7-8,CASSDGTGSYEQYF